This T cell receptor beta chain came from a study of blood T cell repertoires in COVID-19. Study-level information: PBMCs, B-cell-depleted T cells, or T cells provided the cDNA or gDNA that made up the material.

Measured with immunoSEQ multiplex PCR; TCRdb has only the in-frame clones, and not every one. Of roughly 200,000 clones listed, 85% are singletons. The CDR3 extends over 15 amino acids. The V and J ends lost 0 bases and 1 base respectively, with 9 bases between them. Germline V CDR1 and CDR2: KGHSH, LQKENI. Participants were placed into cohorts based on the clinical history they reported. The chain has TRBV18 and TRBJ1-1; D unresolved. Sequencing was carried out using PBMCs or T cells enriched from blood (not recorded which). The receptor was derived from a middle-aged man who had recovered from COVID-19. CDR3 coding DNA: TGTGCCAGCTCACCACCGGATGGAGGGAACACTGAAGCTTTCTTT. Translation: CASSPPDGGNTEAFF.